This T cell receptor (beta chain) was found in a study of CD8 T cells in Susac syndrome. CD8+ and CD4+ T cells from blood underwent TCR beta sequencing. This clonotype was recorded only once. The CDR3 runs 14 residues. Looked up from germline, CDR1 is PRHDT and CDR2 is FYEKMQ (reference sequence). V dropped 5 bases and J dropped 3; count of bases not matched to a gene: 5. The RNA, roughly 0.45 to 1 ug, was put through reverse transcription using random hexamers. Multiplex immunoSEQ PCR targeted 54 Vbeta and 13 Jbeta TCR beta segments. TCRdb re-called the immunoSEQ multiplex PCR reads with MiXCR, one entry per CDR3 protein. Here the sample spans 150,000 to 200,000 distinct CDR3 sequences, approximately 93% being singletons.

This chain links TRBV13 with TRBJ2-7; 9 bases are a match to TRBD1. This TCR came from a human donor in good health. The sequenced sample consisted of CD4+ T cells from PBMCs. The DNA for the CDR3 is TGTGCCAGCAGCCCGGGACAGGGCGTCTACGAGCAGTACTTC. This gives the protein CASSPGQGVYEQYF.